A single sample gave rise to the 7 T cell receptor beta chains below, sequenced in a study of technical replicates of blood from a handful of donors. Generated by immunoSEQ multiplex PCR, the TCRdb table keeps only in-frame clones and is missing some. The table records about 56,000 clones, just under 95% of them present only once. Sequenced sample: PBMCs. The receptors shown here come from a human donor in good health. Some clones in this sample may be carry-over from other donors' samples.

This clone was seen only once. The V call is TRBV5-1, the J call TRBJ2-3, with 13 bases fitting TRBD2. The germline gives CDR1 SGHRS, CDR2 YFSETQ. V lost 0 bases and J lost 2; bases outside the gene matches: 6. This CDR3 has 18 residues. The CDR3 loop reads CASSLDPLAGGNTDTQYF. The CDR3 DNA is TGCGCCAGCAGCTTGGACCCACTAGCGGGGGGGAACACAGATACGCAGTATTTT.

The rearrangement uses TRBV7-9 and TRBJ2-5; tentative D call: TRBD2 (6 bases). The V gene lost 1 base and the J gene lost 2 bases, with 14 bases spanning the gap. This CDR3 contains 16 residues. The germline V gene has CDR1 SEHNR and CDR2 FQNEAQ (reference sequence). The CDR3 nucleotides read TGTGCCAGCAGCTTAGAGCACCGGGGGAAACAAGAGACCCAGTACTTC. It codes for CASSLEHRGKQETQYF.

CDR3 in DNA: TGCAGCGCTGGGACAGGGTACGAGCAGTACTTC. Its translation: CSAGTGYEQYF. The V and J genes are TRBV29-1 and TRBJ2-7; 9 nucleotides line up with TRBD1. Per the germline V gene, CDR1 is SQVTM and CDR2 is ANQGSEA. The CDR3 has 11 residues. V was clipped by 7 bases and J by 4 bases; unmatched bases: 2.

The chain carries TRBV30 and TRBJ2-6; D gene unclear. With 0 bases removed from V and 1 base from J, the gap between germline ends came to 7 bases. CDR1 and CDR2 from the germline V gene are GTSNPN and SVGIG (reference sequence). This CDR3 comprises 15 residues. The CDR3 DNA is TGTGCCTGGAGTGTAGGCGGTTCTGGGGCCAACGTCCTGACTTTC. Translated: CAWSVGGSGANVLTF.

The J gene is TRBJ2-6, the V gene TRBV10-3; TRBD1 might be the D (6 bases). Germline lookup yields CDR1 ENHRY and CDR2 SYGVKD. Between the trimmed V and J ends, which lost 6 bases and 0 bases, there was a span of 9 bases. This CDR3 is 15 amino acids long. The DNA for the CDR3 is TGTGCCATCAGAAGGACAGACTCTGGGGCCAACGTCCTGACTTTC. Translation gives CAIRRTDSGANVLTF.

The chain is built from TRBV15 and TRBJ1-4; D is unclear. The ends were cut back, 0 bases at V and 0 bases at J, with 5 bases in the middle. Germline V lookup: CDR1 LNHNV, CDR2 YYDKDF (reference sequence). The CDR3 is 15 amino acids. The CDR3 sequence: CATSRDLSTNEKLFF. The CDR3 region has the DNA TGTGCCACCAGCAGAGATTTATCAACTAATGAAAAACTGTTTTTT.

The V gene is TRBV14, the J gene TRBJ1-5, with D tentatively TRBD1 (5 bases). V was pared by 2 bases and J by 6 bases, with 14 bases between. The V gene's germline CDR1 is SGHDN and CDR2 FVKESK. This CDR3 spans 15 amino acids. Here the CDR3 reads CASSQREGRVQPQHF. DNA for the CDR3: TGTGCCAGCAGCCAACGCGAGGGGAGGGTTCAGCCCCAGCATTTT.